This record covers a single T cell receptor beta chain. V lost 5 bases and J 0 bases, leaving 12 bases between the germline ends. The CDR3 extends over 15 amino acids. Germline-derived CDR1 and CDR2 are SEHNR and FQNEAQ (reference sequence). This PCR relied on a set of 60 Vbeta primers and 13 Jbeta primers. Sequencing used immunoSEQ multiplex PCR; TCRdb keeps in-frame clones, though not all of them. The repertoire consists of about 110,000 clones, with over 75% occurring once and the leading ten covering 3.6%. The sample belongs to a study of cytomegalovirus exposure and HLA in healthy donors. What was sequenced was PBMCs. This clonotype was sampled from a man aged 55 to 70 in good health and CMV-seronegative. This chain uses TRBV7-9 with TRBJ2-3, with a possible D match to TRBD2 (6 bases). The CDR3 region is CASSPRGLSTDTQYF. CDR3 DNA: TGTGCCAGCAGCCCACGGGGACTCAGCACAGATACGCAGTATTTT.